The TCR beta chain described here comes from a study of graft-versus-host responses after intestinal transplantation. Study background: Transplantation in recipients was multivisceral, liver-intestinal, or isolated intestinal.

The study's findings and limits: Individuals who had graft-donor T cell macrochimerism had allografts that showed high graft-versus-host to host-versus-graft clonal ratios. There was an association between peak levels of circulating GvH clones and early post-transplant HvG declines. The marrow of recipients harbored GvH clones, and ileum or blood showed some of them first.

Repertoires were generated with immunoSEQ multiplex PCR, while TCRdb's copy carries only in-frame clones and drops some. Among about 54,000 clones, around 90% were seen once, and the ten largest hold 5% to 7%. The CDR3 is 15 amino acids. The germline V gene has CDR1 SGHRS and CDR2 YFSETQ. Trimming shortened V by 0 bases and J by 2 bases, and 12 bases separated the two germline ends. On this clone itself: The antigen is not known. The identical CDR3 is also encoded by other nucleotide sequences in the sample.

The J gene is TRBJ2-7, the V gene TRBV5-1; the D call may be TRBD1 or TRBD2 (5 bases each). Here the sequenced sample was PBMCs, taken roughly 95 weeks after intestinal transplant. The clonotype was recovered from a human patient who received an intestinal transplant, so some T cells may come from the graft donor. CDR3 sequence reads: CASSLDPGRTYEQYF. CDR3 DNA: TGCGCCAGCAGCTTGGATCCAGGGAGAACCTACGAGCAGTACTTC.